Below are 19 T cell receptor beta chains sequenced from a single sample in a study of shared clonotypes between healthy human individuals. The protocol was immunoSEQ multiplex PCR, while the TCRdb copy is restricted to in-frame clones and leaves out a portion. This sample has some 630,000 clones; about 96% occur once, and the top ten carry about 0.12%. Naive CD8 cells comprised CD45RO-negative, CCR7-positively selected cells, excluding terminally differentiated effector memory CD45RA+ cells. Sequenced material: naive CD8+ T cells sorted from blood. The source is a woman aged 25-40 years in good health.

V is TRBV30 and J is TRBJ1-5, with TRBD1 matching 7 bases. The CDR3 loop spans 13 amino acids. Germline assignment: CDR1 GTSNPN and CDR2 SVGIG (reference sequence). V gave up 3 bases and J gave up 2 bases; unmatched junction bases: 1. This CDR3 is CAWSGQGNQPQHF. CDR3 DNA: TGTGCCTGGAGCGGACAGGGCAATCAGCCCCAGCATTTT. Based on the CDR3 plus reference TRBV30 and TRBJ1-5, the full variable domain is SQTIHQWPATLVQPVGSPLSLECTVEGTSNPNLYWYRQAAGRGLQLLFYSVGIGQISSEVPQNLSASRPQDRQFILSSKKLLLSDSGFYLCAWSGQGNQPQHFGDGTRLSIL.

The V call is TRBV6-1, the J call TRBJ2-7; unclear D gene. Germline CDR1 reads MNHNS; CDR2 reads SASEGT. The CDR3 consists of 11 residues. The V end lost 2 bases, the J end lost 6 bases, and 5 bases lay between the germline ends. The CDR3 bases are TGTGCCAGCAGTGAACTTGGCGAGCAGTACTTC. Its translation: CASSELGEQYF.

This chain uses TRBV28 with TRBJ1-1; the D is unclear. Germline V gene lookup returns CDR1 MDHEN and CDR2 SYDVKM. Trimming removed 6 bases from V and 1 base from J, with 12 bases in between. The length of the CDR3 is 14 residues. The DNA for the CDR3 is TGTGCCAGCAGCCAACTCCAGGCGAACACTGAAGCTTTCTTT. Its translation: CASSQLQANTEAFF.

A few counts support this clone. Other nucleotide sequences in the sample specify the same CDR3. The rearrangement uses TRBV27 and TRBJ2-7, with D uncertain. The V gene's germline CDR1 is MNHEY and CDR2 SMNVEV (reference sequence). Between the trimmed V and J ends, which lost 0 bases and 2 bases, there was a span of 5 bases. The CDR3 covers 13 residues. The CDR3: CASSLSRTYEQYF. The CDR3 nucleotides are TGTGCCAGCAGTTTATCGAGGACCTACGAGCAGTACTTC.

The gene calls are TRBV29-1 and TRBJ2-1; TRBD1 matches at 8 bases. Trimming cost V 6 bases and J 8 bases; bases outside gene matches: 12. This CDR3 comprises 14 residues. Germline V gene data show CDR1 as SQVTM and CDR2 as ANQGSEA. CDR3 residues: CSVAGTGDSDEQFF. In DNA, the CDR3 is TGCAGCGTAGCTGGGACAGGTGATTCAGATGAGCAGTTCTTC.

The CDR3 DNA sequence: TGCGCCAGCAGTGAATGGACTGACTCCTACGAGCAGTACTTC. Translated, it gives CASSEWTDSYEQYF. This sequence joins TRBV10-2 and TRBJ2-7; maybe TRBD2 (5 bases). Germline V gives CDR1 WSHSY, CDR2 SAAADI. CDR3 length: 14 residues. The germline V and J ends were trimmed by 3 bases and 0 bases, with 9 bases remaining between them.

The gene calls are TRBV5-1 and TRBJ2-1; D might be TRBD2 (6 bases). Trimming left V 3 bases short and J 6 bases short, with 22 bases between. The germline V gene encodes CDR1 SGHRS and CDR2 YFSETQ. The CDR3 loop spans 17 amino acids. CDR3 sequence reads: CASSSRGIGEGGNEQFF. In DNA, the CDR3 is TGCGCCAGCAGCTCCCGTGGTATCGGAGAGGGAGGCAATGAGCAGTTCTTC.

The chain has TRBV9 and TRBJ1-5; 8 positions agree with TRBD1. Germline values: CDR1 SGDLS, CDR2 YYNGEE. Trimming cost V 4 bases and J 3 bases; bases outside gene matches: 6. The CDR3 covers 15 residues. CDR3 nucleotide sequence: TGTGCCAGCAGCCCCGGGACAGGCGACAATCAGCCCCAGCATTTT. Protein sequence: CASSPGTGDNQPQHF. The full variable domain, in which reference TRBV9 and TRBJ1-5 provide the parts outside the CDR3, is DSGVTQTPKHLITATGQRVTLRCSPRSGDLSVYWYQQSLDQGLQFLIQYYNGEERAKGNILERFSAQQFPDLHSELNLSSLELGDSALYFCASSPGTGDNQPQHFGDGTRLSIL.

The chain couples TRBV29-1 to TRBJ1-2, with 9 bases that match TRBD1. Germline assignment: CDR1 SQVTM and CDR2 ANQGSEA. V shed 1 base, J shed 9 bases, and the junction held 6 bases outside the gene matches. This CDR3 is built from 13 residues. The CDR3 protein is CSVEGTGESSYTF. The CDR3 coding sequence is TGCAGCGTTGAAGGGACAGGGGAGTCGAGCTACACCTTC.

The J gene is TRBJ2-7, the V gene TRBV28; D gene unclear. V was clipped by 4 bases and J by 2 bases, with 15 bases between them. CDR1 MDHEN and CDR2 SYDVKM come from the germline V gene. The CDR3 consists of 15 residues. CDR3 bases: TGTGCCAGCAGTTCCAATACCCAATTGCCCTACGAGCAGTACTTC. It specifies CASSSNTQLPYEQYF.

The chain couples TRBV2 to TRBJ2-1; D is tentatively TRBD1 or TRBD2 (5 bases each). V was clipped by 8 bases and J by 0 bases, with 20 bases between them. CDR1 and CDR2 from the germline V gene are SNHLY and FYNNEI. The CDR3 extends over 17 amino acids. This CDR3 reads CASQGPGPKSSYNEQFF. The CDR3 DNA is TGTGCCAGCCAGGGACCAGGGCCCAAAAGCTCCTACAATGAGCAGTTCTTC.

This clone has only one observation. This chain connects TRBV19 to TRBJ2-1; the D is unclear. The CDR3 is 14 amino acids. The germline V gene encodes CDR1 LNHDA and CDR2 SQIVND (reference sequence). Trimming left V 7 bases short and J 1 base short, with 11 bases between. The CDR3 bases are TGTGCCAGTAAAGGTACGGCTTCCTACAATGAGCAGTTCTTC. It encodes CASKGTASYNEQFF.

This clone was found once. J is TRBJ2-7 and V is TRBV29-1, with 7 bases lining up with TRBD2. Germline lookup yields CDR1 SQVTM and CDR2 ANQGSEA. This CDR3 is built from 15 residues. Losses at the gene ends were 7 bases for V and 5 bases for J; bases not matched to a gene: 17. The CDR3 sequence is CSARDTSRGVDEQYF. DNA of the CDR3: TGCAGCGCCCGAGACACCAGTCGGGGGGTGGACGAGCAGTACTTC.

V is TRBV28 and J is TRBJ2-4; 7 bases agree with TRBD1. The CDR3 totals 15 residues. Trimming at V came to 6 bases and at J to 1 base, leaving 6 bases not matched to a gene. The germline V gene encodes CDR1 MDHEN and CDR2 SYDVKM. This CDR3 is CASRLTGLAKNIQYF. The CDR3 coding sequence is TGTGCCAGCAGATTGACAGGGTTGGCCAAAAACATTCAGTACTTC.

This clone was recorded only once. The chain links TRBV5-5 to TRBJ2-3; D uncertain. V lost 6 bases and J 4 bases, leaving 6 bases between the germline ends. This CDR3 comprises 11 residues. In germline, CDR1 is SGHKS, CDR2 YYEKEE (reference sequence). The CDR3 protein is CASIGPDTQYF. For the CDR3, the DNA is TGTGCCAGCATCGGTCCAGATACGCAGTATTTT.

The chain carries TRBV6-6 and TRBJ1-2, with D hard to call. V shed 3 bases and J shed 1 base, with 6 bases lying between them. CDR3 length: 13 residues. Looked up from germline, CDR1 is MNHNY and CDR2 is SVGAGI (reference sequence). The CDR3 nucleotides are TGTGCCAGCAGTTATGAGGGTAACTATGGCTACACCTTC. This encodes CASSYEGNYGYTF.

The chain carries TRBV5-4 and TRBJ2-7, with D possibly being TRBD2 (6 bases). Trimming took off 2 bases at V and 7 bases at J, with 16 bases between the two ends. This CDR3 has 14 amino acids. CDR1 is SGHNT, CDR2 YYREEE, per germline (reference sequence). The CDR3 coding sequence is TGTGCCAGCAGCTTTGGAGGGCCGTCGGGGGAGCAGTACTTC. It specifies CASSFGGPSGEQYF.

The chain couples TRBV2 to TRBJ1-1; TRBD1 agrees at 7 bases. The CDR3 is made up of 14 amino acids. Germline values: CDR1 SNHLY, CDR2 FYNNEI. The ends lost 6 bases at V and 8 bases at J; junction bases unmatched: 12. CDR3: CASSVRQGLGEAFF. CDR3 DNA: TGTGCCAGCAGCGTACGACAGGGCTTGGGCGAAGCTTTCTTT.

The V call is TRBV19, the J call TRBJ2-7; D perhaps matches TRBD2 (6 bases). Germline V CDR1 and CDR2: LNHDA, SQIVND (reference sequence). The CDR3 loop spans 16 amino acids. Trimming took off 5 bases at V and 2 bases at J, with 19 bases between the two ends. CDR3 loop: CASSPDREGLAYEQYF. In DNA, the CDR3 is TGTGCCAGTAGTCCAGACCGAGAGGGACTGGCCTACGAGCAGTACTTC.